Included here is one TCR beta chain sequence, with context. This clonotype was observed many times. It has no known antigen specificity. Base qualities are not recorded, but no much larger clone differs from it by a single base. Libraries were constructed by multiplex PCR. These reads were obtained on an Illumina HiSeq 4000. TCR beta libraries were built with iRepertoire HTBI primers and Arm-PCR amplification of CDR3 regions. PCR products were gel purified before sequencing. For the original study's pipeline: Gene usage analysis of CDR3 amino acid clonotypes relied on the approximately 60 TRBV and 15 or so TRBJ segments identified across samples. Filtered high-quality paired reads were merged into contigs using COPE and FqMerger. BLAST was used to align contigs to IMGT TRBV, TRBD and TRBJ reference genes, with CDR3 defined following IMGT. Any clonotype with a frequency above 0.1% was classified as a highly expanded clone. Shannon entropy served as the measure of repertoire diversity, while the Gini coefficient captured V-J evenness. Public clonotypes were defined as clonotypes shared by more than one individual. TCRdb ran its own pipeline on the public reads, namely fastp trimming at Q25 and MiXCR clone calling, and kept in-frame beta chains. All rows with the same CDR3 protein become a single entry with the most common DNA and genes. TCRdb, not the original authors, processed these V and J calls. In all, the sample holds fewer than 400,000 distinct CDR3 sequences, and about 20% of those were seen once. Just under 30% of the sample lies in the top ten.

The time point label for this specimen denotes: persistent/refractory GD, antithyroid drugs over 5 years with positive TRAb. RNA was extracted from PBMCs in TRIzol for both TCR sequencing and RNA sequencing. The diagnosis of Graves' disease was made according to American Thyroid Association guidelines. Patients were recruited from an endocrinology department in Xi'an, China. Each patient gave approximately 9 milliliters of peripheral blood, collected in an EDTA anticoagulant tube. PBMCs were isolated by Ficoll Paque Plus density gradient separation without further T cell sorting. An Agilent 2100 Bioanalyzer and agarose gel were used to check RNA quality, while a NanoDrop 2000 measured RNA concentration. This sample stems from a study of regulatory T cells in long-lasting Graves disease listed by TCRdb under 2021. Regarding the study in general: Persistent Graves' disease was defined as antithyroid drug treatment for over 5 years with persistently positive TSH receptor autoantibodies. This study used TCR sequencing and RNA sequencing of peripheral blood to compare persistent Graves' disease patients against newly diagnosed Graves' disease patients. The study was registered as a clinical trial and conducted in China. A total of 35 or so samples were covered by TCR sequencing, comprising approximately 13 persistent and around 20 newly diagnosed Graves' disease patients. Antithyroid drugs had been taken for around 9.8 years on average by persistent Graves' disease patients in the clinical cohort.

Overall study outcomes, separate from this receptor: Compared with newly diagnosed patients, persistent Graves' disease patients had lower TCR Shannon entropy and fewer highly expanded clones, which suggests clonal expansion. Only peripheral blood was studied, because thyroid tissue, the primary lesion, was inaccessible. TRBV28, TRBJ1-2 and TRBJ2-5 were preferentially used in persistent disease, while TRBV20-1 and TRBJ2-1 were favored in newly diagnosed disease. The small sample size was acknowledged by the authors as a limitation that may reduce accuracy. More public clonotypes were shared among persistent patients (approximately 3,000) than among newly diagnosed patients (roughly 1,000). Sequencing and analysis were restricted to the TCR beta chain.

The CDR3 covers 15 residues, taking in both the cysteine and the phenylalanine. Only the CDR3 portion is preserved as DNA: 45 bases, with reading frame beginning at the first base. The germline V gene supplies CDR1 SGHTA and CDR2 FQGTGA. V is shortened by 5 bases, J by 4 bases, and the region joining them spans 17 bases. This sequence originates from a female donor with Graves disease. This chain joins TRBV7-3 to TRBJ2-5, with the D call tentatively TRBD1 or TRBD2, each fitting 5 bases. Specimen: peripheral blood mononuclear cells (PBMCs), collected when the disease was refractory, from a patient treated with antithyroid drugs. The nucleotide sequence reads TGTGCCAGCAGCGGCCACGGGGCTATGGGAGAGACCCAGTACTTC. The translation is CASSGHGAMGETQYF. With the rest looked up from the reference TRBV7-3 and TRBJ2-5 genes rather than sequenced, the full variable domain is GAGVSQTPSNKVTEKGKYVELRCDPISGHTALYWYRQSLGQGPEFLIYFQGTGAADDSGLPNDRFFAVRPEGSVSTLKIQRTERGDSAVYLCASSGHGAMGETQYFGPGTRLLVL.